This T cell receptor (beta chain) was recovered during a study of blood T cell repertoires in COVID-19. About the study: Acute-phase and convalescent COVID-19 samples originated in the United States, Italy and Spain.

The study assigned cohorts using participant-reported clinical history. The CDR3 contains 13 residues. J was trimmed by 6 bases and V by 6 bases; bases with no gene match: 7. CDR1 and CDR2 from the germline V gene are SQVTM and ANQGSEA. TCRdb keeps only in-frame clones here, not all; method: immunoSEQ multiplex PCR. The data show 200,000 to 250,000 clones, with less than 85% seen just once and around 19% held by the top ten. The sequenced material came from PBMCs or T cells enriched from blood (not recorded which). The V and J genes are TRBV29-1 and TRBJ1-1, with 10 bases identical to TRBD1. The sequence was obtained from a man aged 35 to 55 who had recovered from COVID-19. This CDR3 reads CSVDGQGGAEAFF. The CDR3 nucleotides are TGCAGCGTAGACGGACAGGGGGGCGCTGAAGCTTTCTTT.